This T cell receptor (beta chain) was retrieved from a study of blood T cell repertoires in COVID-19. V shed 1 base and J shed 2 bases, with 10 bases lying between them. CDR3 length: 16 residues. Germline lookup yields CDR1 SGHRS and CDR2 YFSETQ. Clones were read by immunoSEQ multiplex PCR, and TCRdb kept only the in-frame ones, dropping some. The table lists around 160,000 clones, approximately 80% of them singletons. This chain uses TRBV5-1 with TRBJ1-6, with D unresolved. The TCR originated in a woman aged 55-70 years who had recovered from COVID-19. The sample consisted of PBMCs or T cells enriched from blood (not recorded which). The CDR3 protein is CASSLKGLPYNSPLHF. The DNA of the CDR3 is TGCGCCAGCAGCTTGAAAGGACTCCCCTATAATTCACCCCTCCACTTT.